This passage covers 21 T cell receptor beta chains from one sample sequenced in a study of T cell repertoires in cytomegalovirus infection. Their cognate antigens are unknown. Each CDR3 protein gets one entry after TCRdb re-called the reads with MiXCR. This sample has 100,000 to 150,000 distinct CDR3 sequences, with over 30% found just once. Sample: CD8+ T cells from cultured PBMCs, taken from culture after CMV antigen stimulation. Source of these receptors: a human donor in good health (CMV status not recorded). Some clones in this sample may be carry-over from other donors' samples.

This clonotype was seen a few times. The chain has TRBV28 and TRBJ2-5, with D unresolved. Germline loops: CDR1 MDHEN, CDR2 SYDVKM. Between the trimmed V and J ends, which lost 5 bases and 2 bases, there was a span of 0 bases. There are 10 residues in the CDR3. The CDR3 DNA reads TGTGCCAGCAGTCAAGAGACCCAGTACTTC. It specifies CASSQETQYF.

This chain uses TRBV6-5 with TRBJ2-1; TRBD2 aligns across 15 bases. Losses at the gene ends were 6 bases for V and 0 bases for J; bases not matched to a gene: 3. CDR1 and CDR2 from the germline V gene are MNHEY and SVGAGI. The CDR3 runs to 17 residues. The CDR3: CASSGTSGGSSYNEQFF. The CDR3 nucleotides read TGTGCCAGCAGCGGGACTAGCGGGGGGAGCTCCTACAATGAGCAGTTCTTC.

This clonotype has ten or more counts. V and J are TRBV20-1 and TRBJ2-5, with TRBD2 matching 7 bases. Germline V gives CDR1 DFQATT, CDR2 SNEGSKA (reference sequence). This CDR3 spans 14 amino acids. V trimming: 2 bases; J trimming: 1 base; junction bases outside the gene matches: 4. CDR3 protein: CSARSGEPQETQYF. The CDR3 DNA reads as TGCAGTGCTAGAAGCGGGGAACCCCAAGAGACCCAGTACTTC.

This clonotype came up a few times. The chain recombines TRBV7-8 with TRBJ2-7, with unresolved D. The CDR3 consists of 16 residues. V shed 3 bases and J shed 3 bases, with 18 bases lying between them. Germline V gene sequence: CDR1 SGHVS, CDR2 FQNEAQ. This CDR3 reads CASSFSSGQTYYEQYF. As DNA, the CDR3 is TGTGCCAGCAGCTTTTCCTCCGGTCAGACGTACTACGAGCAGTACTTC.

This clonotype came up many times. The chain employs TRBV7-2 and TRBJ2-3; perhaps D is TRBD1 or TRBD2 (6 bases each). The germline V gene encodes CDR1 SGHTA and CDR2 FQGNSA. Trimming removed 4 bases at V and 0 bases at J, with 29 bases between. This CDR3 is 21 amino acids long. CDR3 DNA sequence: TGTGCCAGCAGCTCCCCGGGGGCTAGCGACGCACTCGGACCTAGCACAGATACGCAGTATTTT. This sequence encodes CASSSPGASDALGPSTDTQYF. Filled out from reference TRBV7-2 and TRBJ2-3, the complete variable domain reads GAGVSQSPSNKVTEKGKDVELRCDPISGHTALYWYRQSLGQGLEFLIYFQGNSAPDKSGLPSDRFSAERTGGSVSTLTIQRTQQEDSAVYLCASSSPGASDALGPSTDTQYFGPGTRLTVL.

This clonotype was found a few times. V gene TRBV6-6 combines with J gene TRBJ2-1; D is ambiguous. CDR3 size: 12 residues. Germline CDR1 is MNHNY and CDR2 is SVGAGI (reference sequence). Between the trimmed V and J ends, which lost 6 bases and 2 bases, there was a span of 5 bases. As DNA, the CDR3 is TGTGCCAGCAGCCCCACCTACAATGAGCAGTTCTTC. It encodes CASSPTYNEQFF.

The V call is TRBV10-3, the J call TRBJ2-7; 7 nucleotides agree with TRBD2. The CDR3 extends over 15 amino acids. In germline, CDR1 is ENHRY, CDR2 SYGVKD. The junction had 10 bases not matched to a gene; V was cut back by 6 bases and J by 2 bases. The chain's CDR3 is CAIRKMAGGTYEQYF. Here the CDR3 DNA reads TGTGCCATCAGAAAAATGGCCGGGGGGACCTACGAGCAGTACTTC.

The genes are TRBV7-2 and TRBJ2-5; 10 nucleotides align to TRBD1. The CDR3 spans 15 residues. In germline, CDR1 is SGHTA, CDR2 FQGNSA. Trimming removed 4 bases from V and 5 bases from J; junction bases left unmatched: 7. The CDR3 DNA follows: TGTGCCAGCAGCTCGCGACAGGGGGCGGGGGAGACCCAGTACTTC. The encoded protein is CASSSRQGAGETQYF.

The chain combines TRBV19 with TRBJ1-4, with D tentatively TRBD1 (5 bases). V was cut by 3 bases and J by 7 bases, with 9 bases left in between. Germline assignment: CDR1 LNHDA and CDR2 SQIVND (reference sequence). The CDR3 length is 13 residues. The CDR3 loop is CASSILGGEKLFF. DNA for the CDR3: TGTGCCAGTAGTATTTTGGGGGGTGAAAAACTGTTTTTT.

The chain uses TRBV4-1 and TRBJ2-3; D unclear. V shed 7 bases and J shed 2 bases, with 10 bases lying between them. Germline values: CDR1 MGHRA, CDR2 YSYEKL. The CDR3 is 13 amino acids. CDR3 nucleotides: TGCGCCAGCAAATCCGAGACCACAGATACGCAGTATTTT. Translated: CASKSETTDTQYF.

The chain links TRBV7-9 to TRBJ2-1; TRBD1 is a possible D gene (5 bases). The CDR3 spans 14 residues. Germline loops: CDR1 SEHNR, CDR2 FQNEAQ (reference sequence). Trimming pared 1 base from V and 7 bases from J, leaving 11 bases between. The CDR3 reads CASSLVGRVNEQFF. DNA for the CDR3: TGTGCCAGCAGCTTAGTTGGCAGGGTGAATGAGCAGTTCTTC. The full variable domain, completed using reference TRBV7-9 and TRBJ2-1, is DTGVSQNPRHKITKRGQNVTFRCDPISEHNRLYWYRQTLGQGPEFLTYFQNEAQLEKSRLLSDRFSAERPKGSFSTLEIQRTEQGDSAMYLCASSLVGRVNEQFFGPGTRLTVL.

This clonotype was seen once. V is TRBV6-2 or TRBV6-3 and J is TRBJ2-4; TRBD2 might be the D (5 bases). Trimming took off 2 bases at V and 1 base at J, with 24 bases between the two ends. Germline V gene data show CDR1 as MNHEY and CDR2 as SVGEGT. The length of the CDR3 is 20 residues. As DNA, the CDR3 is TGTGCCAGCAGTTACGCCCAAGGTCCCTGGGCCCCGGGGGCCAAAAACATTCAGTACTTC. Encoded protein: CASSYAQGPWAPGAKNIQYF.

Note on this clonotype: A single base separates this from a much larger clone, so it may be a read error. The chain joins TRBV7-6 to TRBJ1-6; D perhaps matches TRBD1 (5 bases). This CDR3 is 15 amino acids long. CDR1 is SGHVS, CDR2 FNYEAQ, per germline. V shed 1 base and J shed 9 bases, with 13 bases lying between them. The CDR3 here is CASSLDLDTISPLHF. The CDR3, as DNA: TGTGCCAGCAGCTTAGATCTGGACACTATTTCACCCCTCCACTTT.

This chain links TRBV15 with TRBJ2-1; a possible D gene is TRBD2 (6 bases). This CDR3 is built from 16 residues. V was trimmed by 0 bases and J by 6 bases, leaving 15 bases between them. Per the germline V gene, CDR1 is LNHNV and CDR2 is YYDKDF (reference sequence). The CDR3 DNA reads TGTGCCACCAGCAGAGATCATAGGGGAGGTGCCAATGAGCAGTTCTTC. Translated, it gives CATSRDHRGGANEQFF.

This chain joins TRBV19 and TRBJ2-3; no clear D gene. CDR1 is LNHDA, CDR2 SQIVND, per germline (reference sequence). Trimming took 10 bases from V and 1 from J, leaving 9 bases between them. This CDR3 has 12 residues. CDR3 sequence (DNA): TGTGCCAACCATGGTCGCACAGATACGCAGTATTTT. This sequence encodes CANHGRTDTQYF.

The genes are TRBV7-6 and TRBJ1-2, with 10 bases fitting TRBD1. Germline V gene lookup returns CDR1 SGHVS and CDR2 FNYEAQ. With V trimmed by 4 bases and J by 8 bases, 13 bases remained unmatched. The CDR3 has 16 amino acids. This CDR3 reads CASSSDATGGFGGYTF. The CDR3 DNA follows: TGTGCCAGCAGCTCCGACGCGACAGGGGGCTTTGGCGGCTACACCTTC. Together with reference TRBV7-6 and TRBJ1-2, the CDR3 gives the full variable domain: GAGVSQSPRYKVTKRGQDVALRCDPISGHVSLYWYRQALGQGPEFLTYFNYEAQQDKSGLPNDRFSAERPEGSISTLTIQRTEQRDSAMYRCASSSDATGGFGGYTFGSGTRLTVV.

The V and J genes are TRBV5-5 and TRBJ2-3, with 7 bases matching TRBD1. Looked up from germline, CDR1 is SGHKS and CDR2 is YYEKEE (reference sequence). V gave up 3 bases and J gave up 2 bases; unmatched junction bases: 9. The CDR3 covers 16 residues. CDR3 sequence: CASSSWDSSSTDTQYF. CDR3 DNA sequence: TGTGCCAGCAGCTCGTGGGACAGCTCGTCCACAGATACGCAGTATTTT.

This clonotype occurred a few times. This sequence joins TRBV4-1 and TRBJ2-3, with a tentative D call TRBD2 (6 bases). V lost 3 bases, J lost 1 base, and 17 bases lay in between. CDR3 length: 17 residues. Germline assignment: CDR1 MGHRA and CDR2 YSYEKL. The CDR3 here is CASSQDYTLWGTDTQYF. In DNA form, the CDR3 reads TGCGCCAGCAGCCAGGACTATACGCTATGGGGCACAGATACGCAGTATTTT.

This clonotype was counted a few times. This CDR3 is CASSFRDRGIDEQFF. The CDR3 region has the DNA TGTGCCAGCAGTTTCCGGGACAGGGGAATTGATGAGCAGTTCTTC. The chain has TRBV12-3 or TRBV12-4 and TRBJ2-1; 10 bases map to TRBD1. V shed 3 bases, J shed 8 bases, and the junction held 7 bases outside the gene matches. The CDR3 has 15 residues.

This clonotype was found a few times. The V call is TRBV12-3 or TRBV12-4, the J call TRBJ1-2, with a weak D call TRBD1 (5 bases). This CDR3 region has 13 residues. Trimming pared 1 base from V and 8 bases from J, leaving 11 bases between. CDR3 nucleotides: TGTGCCAGCAGTTTAGGATCGGAGGGGGGCTACACCTTC. Its protein product is CASSLGSEGGYTF.

The V gene is TRBV4-3, the J gene TRBJ1-3; D is perhaps TRBD1 (6 bases). The V gene lost 1 base and the J gene lost 0 bases, with 13 bases spanning the gap. Germline CDR1 LGHNA, CDR2 YSLEER. The CDR3 has 17 amino acids. The CDR3 nucleotides are TGCGCCAGCAGCCAAGTGGCTCGGACAGCCTCTGGAAACACCATATATTTT. The encoded protein is CASSQVARTASGNTIYF.